The entry that follows covers one TCR beta chain sequence. Germline CDR1 is LNHDA and CDR2 is SQIVND (reference sequence). The CDR3 contains 12 residues. Trimming cost V 3 bases and J 6 bases, with 3 bases left between them. This sample is drawn from a study of cytomegalovirus exposure and HLA in healthy donors. With 60 Vbeta and 13 Jbeta primers, the PCR was carried out. This table comes from immunoSEQ multiplex PCR, and its TCRdb copy is limited to in-frame clones, with some not included. The sample consists of roughly 120,000 clones, around 80% of them appearing once. The sequencing input was PBMCs. This sequence joins TRBV19 and TRBJ1-6; D is uncertain. The sequence was obtained from a young man in good health and CMV-seropositive. Here the CDR3 DNA reads TGTGCCAGTAGTATCTCTAATTCACCCCTCCACTTT. Translation: CASSISNSPLHF.